Presented here are 27 T cell receptor beta chains from one specimen sequenced in a study of CD8 T cells in ankylosing spondylitis. TCRdb used MiXCR to reprocess the 5' RACE reads, holding one entry per CDR3 protein. Of approximately 30,000 distinct CDR3 sequences listed, roughly 7.9% are singletons. The material sequenced was blood, either unsorted or a sorted T cell fraction (not recorded which). The origin of the receptors is a male donor with ankylosing spondylitis or in good health (not recorded which).

This clonotype was counted at least ten times. This chain uses TRBV20-1 with TRBJ2-4, with TRBD2 matching 12 bases. The CDR3 runs to 16 residues. With 2 bases clipped from V and 1 base from J, the junction kept 3 bases outside the gene matches. In germline, CDR1 is DFQATT, CDR2 SNEGSKA (reference sequence). CDR3 sequence: CSARPTSGRAKNIQYF. As DNA, the CDR3 is TGCAGTGCTAGACCCACTAGCGGGAGGGCCAAAAACATTCAGTACTTC.

The chain uses TRBV15 and TRBJ2-2; D call uncertain. The CDR3 sequence is 17 residues long. Germline CDR1 LNHNV, CDR2 YYDKDF (reference sequence). With 0 bases removed from V and 3 bases from J, the gap between germline ends came to 14 bases. CDR3 in amino acids: CATSRDGKLQDTGELFF. CDR3 DNA: TGTGCCACCAGCAGAGATGGTAAACTGCAGGACACCGGGGAGCTGTTTTTT.

This clonotype was seen ten or more times. The CDR3, as DNA: TGCGCCAGCAGCCAAGGGGACAGGGGATTTCATGGCTACACCTTC. It encodes CASSQGDRGFHGYTF. This chain connects TRBV4-1 to TRBJ1-2, with 10 positions matching TRBD1. V was clipped by 1 base and J by 6 bases; unmatched bases: 5. There are 15 residues in the CDR3. CDR1 and CDR2 from the germline V gene are MGHRA and YSYEKL.

This clonotype showed up many times. The V call is TRBV12-3 or TRBV12-4, the J call TRBJ2-7; 9 bases map to TRBD2. V dropped 7 bases and J dropped 3; count of bases not matched to a gene: 4. The CDR3 sequence is 13 residues long. CDR3 sequence: CASTLAGDYEQYF. In DNA form, the CDR3 reads TGTGCCAGCACCTTAGCGGGGGACTACGAGCAGTACTTC.

This clonotype was counted only a few times. This chain joins TRBV18 and TRBJ2-5; 9 bases line up with TRBD2. The trim removed 4 bases at V and 4 bases at J, leaving 4 bases unmatched. Germline CDR1 and CDR2: KGHSH and LQKENI. This CDR3 comprises 14 residues. CDR3 amino acids: CASSRGRGIETQYF. CDR3 coding DNA: TGTGCCAGCTCACGCGGGAGGGGAATAGAGACCCAGTACTTC.

This clonotype was seen repeatedly, ten times or more. The chain employs TRBV10-3 and TRBJ2-7; 7 nucleotides match TRBD2. J lost 7 bases, V lost 0 bases, and 12 bases had no gene match. The CDR3 is 16 residues long. Germline V CDR1 and CDR2: ENHRY, SYGVKD. CDR3 amino acids: CAISESPGGWPGEQYF. DNA of the CDR3: TGTGCCATCAGTGAGTCGCCGGGAGGTTGGCCTGGAGAGCAGTACTTC.

This clonotype has at least ten counts. CDR3 loop: CASSHGQGYTDTQYF. The CDR3 DNA follows: TGTGCCAGCAGTCACGGACAGGGCTACACAGATACGCAGTATTTT. The chain couples TRBV5-5 to TRBJ2-3; TRBD1 matches at 8 bases. CDR1 and CDR2 from the germline V gene are SGHKS and YYEKEE (reference sequence). With 5 bases clipped from V and 2 bases from J, the junction kept 7 bases outside the gene matches. The CDR3 loop spans 15 amino acids.

The table lists this clonotype with many counts. J is TRBJ2-1 and V is TRBV24-1; 7 bases map to TRBD2. The V gene end was trimmed by 4 bases and the J gene end by 4 bases; junction bases not matched to a gene: 9. This CDR3 has 16 residues. Germline V gene lookup returns CDR1 KGHDR and CDR2 SFDVKD. CDR3 amino acids: CATSDSTPAGYNEQFF. The CDR3 nucleotides read TGTGCCACCAGTGACTCGACTCCAGCGGGGTACAATGAGCAGTTCTTC.

This clonotype has ten or more counts. The chain has TRBV12-3 or TRBV12-4 and TRBJ2-7; D remains unclear. The CDR3 has 11 amino acids. V lost 6 bases, J lost 2 bases, and 5 bases lay in between. The CDR3 DNA sequence: TGTGCCAGCAGCGCGACCTACGAGCAGTACTTC. Translating gives CASSATYEQYF.

The sample holds many counts of this clonotype. V gene TRBV7-3 combines with J gene TRBJ2-3; perhaps TRBD1 as D (7 bases). The CDR3 extends over 15 amino acids. Trimming removed 8 bases from V and 2 bases from J, with 17 bases in between. CDR1 is SGHTA, CDR2 FQGTGA, per germline. The CDR3 sequence is CASSRGAGDTDTQYF. The CDR3 region has the DNA TGTGCCAGCTCCAGGGGGGCAGGCGACACAGATACGCAGTATTTT.

This clonotype was seen a handful of times. The chain is built from TRBV7-2 and TRBJ2-2; 8 bases map to TRBD2. The CDR3 has 15 amino acids. The V gene's germline CDR1 is SGHTA and CDR2 FQGNSA. V trimming: 2 bases; J trimming: 8 bases; junction bases outside the gene matches: 7. CDR3 region: CASSLQAGALGELFF. The DNA for the CDR3 is TGTGCCAGCAGCTTACAAGCGGGAGCCCTGGGGGAGCTGTTTTTT. The full variable domain, completed using reference TRBV7-2 and TRBJ2-2, is GAGVSQSPSNKVTEKGKDVELRCDPISGHTALYWYRQSLGQGLEFLIYFQGNSAPDKSGLPSDRFSAERTGGSVSTLTIQRTQQEDSAVYLCASSLQAGALGELFFGEGSRLTVL.

This clonotype was found a few times. CDR3 coding DNA: TGCAGTGCAACGGGAGATGGCTACGAGCAGTACTTC. It encodes CSATGDGYEQYF. V and J are TRBV20-1 and TRBJ2-7, with a tentative D call TRBD2 (6 bases). Trimming removed 6 bases from V and 3 bases from J, with 12 bases in between. The CDR3 is 12 residues long. The germline gives CDR1 DFQATT, CDR2 SNEGSKA (reference sequence).

This sequence joins TRBV3-1 and TRBJ1-1; D is possibly TRBD1 (6 bases). CDR1 is LGHDT and CDR2 is YNNKEL in the germline V gene (reference sequence). The CDR3 is 14 residues long. V gave up 3 bases and J gave up 2 bases, with 10 bases separating them. The CDR3 DNA sequence: TGTGCCAGCAGCCAGCAACAGGGTAACACTGAAGCTTTCTTT. Protein product: CASSQQQGNTEAFF.

This clonotype was detected ten times or more. This chain links TRBV29-1 with TRBJ2-3; D is possibly TRBD2 (6 bases). V was clipped by 3 bases and J by 0 bases, with 7 bases between them. From germline, CDR1 is SQVTM and CDR2 ANQGSEA. This CDR3 spans 13 amino acids. The CDR3 DNA follows: TGCAGCGTTGACGGGAGAAGCACAGATACGCAGTATTTT. Encoded protein: CSVDGRSTDTQYF.

This clonotype was observed at least ten times. The chain uses TRBV9 and TRBJ1-5; TRBD1 matches 7 bases. CDR3 length: 14 residues. With 0 bases clipped from V and 7 bases from J, the junction kept 4 bases outside the gene matches. Germline V gives CDR1 SGDLS, CDR2 YYNGEE. The DNA of the CDR3 is TGTGCCAGCAGCGTAGGACAGGGAGGGCAGCCCCAGCATTTT. Amino acid sequence: CASSVGQGGQPQHF. The full variable domain, its missing parts supplied by reference TRBV9 and TRBJ1-5, is DSGVTQTPKHLITATGQRVTLRCSPRSGDLSVYWYQQSLDQGLQFLIQYYNGEERAKGNILERFSAQQFPDLHSELNLSSLELGDSALYFCASSVGQGGQPQHFGDGTRLSIL.

This clonotype appeared a few times. The CDR3 DNA reads as TGCAGCGTCCTCGGCTCTCGCAATGAGCAGTTCTTC. Its translation is CSVLGSRNEQFF. This chain connects TRBV20-1 to TRBJ2-1; D is ambiguous. Germline-derived CDR1 and CDR2 are DFQATT and SNEGSKA (reference sequence). The CDR3 has 12 amino acids.

This clonotype has ten or more counts. The chain employs TRBV20-1 and TRBJ2-1, with a possible D match to TRBD2 (6 bases). The V and J ends lost 3 bases and 5 bases respectively, with 8 bases between them. The CDR3 consists of 12 residues. CDR1 DFQATT and CDR2 SNEGSKA come from the germline V gene (reference sequence). This chain's CDR3 is CSARAGHNEQFF. The DNA of the CDR3 is TGCAGTGCTAGGGCGGGGCACAATGAGCAGTTCTTC.

This clonotype was counted many times. The DNA of the CDR3 is TGTGCCACCAGTGATGCAAGATCGCGGGCTAGCGGACGAACGGGTTACAATGAGCAGTTCTTC. This translates into CATSDARSRASGRTGYNEQFF. The rearrangement joins TRBV24-1 to TRBJ2-1; 7 bases align to TRBD2. Trimming cost V 3 bases and J 4 bases; bases outside gene matches: 23. Germline V gives CDR1 KGHDR, CDR2 SFDVKD. The CDR3 totals 21 residues.

This clonotype was observed many times. This sequence joins TRBV5-1 and TRBJ2-2; D is unclear. This CDR3 contains 14 residues. V lost 0 bases and J lost 3, with 6 bases in between. In germline, CDR1 is SGHRS, CDR2 YFSETQ. The CDR3 bases are TGCGCCAGCAGCTTGGAACCGGACACCGGGGAGCTGTTTTTT. Amino acids: CASSLEPDTGELFF.

This clonotype was seen at least ten times. J is TRBJ2-2 and V is TRBV20-1; perhaps TRBD1 as D (6 bases). The CDR3 covers 14 residues. V gave up 3 bases and J gave up 4 bases, with 12 bases separating them. CDR1 is DFQATT and CDR2 is SNEGSKA in the germline V gene (reference sequence). CDR3 nucleotide sequence: TGCAGTGCTAGCAAGGGGGAGTTCACCGGGGAGCTGTTTTTT. Residues: CSASKGEFTGELFF.

This clonotype was counted many times. This chain joins TRBV9 and TRBJ1-1; no clear D. The ends were cut back, 5 bases at V and 5 bases at J, with 10 bases in the middle. Germline V gene data show CDR1 as SGDLS and CDR2 as YYNGEE. The CDR3 runs 12 residues. The CDR3 spells CASSPMRTEAFF. The DNA for the CDR3 is TGTGCCAGCAGTCCTATGAGGACTGAAGCTTTCTTT. Full variable domain (remainder filled in from reference TRBV9 and TRBJ1-1): DSGVTQTPKHLITATGQRVTLRCSPRSGDLSVYWYQQSLDQGLQFLIQYYNGEERAKGNILERFSAQQFPDLHSELNLSSLELGDSALYFCASSPMRTEAFFGQGTRLTVV.

Many counts were recorded for this clonotype. V and J are TRBV3-1 and TRBJ1-5; 10 nucleotides line up with TRBD1. Unmatched junction bases numbered 6, after V lost 4 bases and J lost 0 bases. The CDR3 extends over 17 amino acids. Germline V lookup: CDR1 LGHDT, CDR2 YNNKEL (reference sequence). This CDR3 is CASSRTGGQYSNQPQHF. The CDR3 nucleotides are TGTGCCAGCAGCCGGACAGGGGGACAATATAGCAATCAGCCCCAGCATTTT.

This clonotype was recorded many times. The chain links TRBV3-1 to TRBJ2-6; 10 bases align to TRBD2. Unmatched junction bases numbered 9, after V lost 4 bases and J lost 3 bases. The germline gives CDR1 LGHDT, CDR2 YNNKEL (reference sequence). The CDR3 spans 18 residues. The CDR3 is CASSLLAGTPFGANVLTF. The CDR3, as DNA: TGTGCCAGCAGCCTACTAGCGGGAACCCCTTTTGGGGCCAACGTCCTGACTTTC.

The chain carries TRBV7-2 and TRBJ2-5, with a possible D match to TRBD2 (5 bases). Germline CDR1 and CDR2: SGHTA and FQGNSA. With 2 bases removed from V and 2 bases from J, the gap between germline ends came to 9 bases. The CDR3 runs 14 residues. The CDR3 is CASSLTAVQETQYF. CDR3 sequence (DNA): TGTGCCAGCAGCTTAACAGCGGTACAAGAGACCCAGTACTTC.

At least ten counts were recorded for this clonotype. The CDR3 region has the DNA TGCGCCAGCAGCTGGACCGGGACAGGACCCTACGAGCAGTACTTC. The encoded protein is CASSWTGTGPYEQYF. V and J are TRBV5-1 and TRBJ2-7, with 8 bases aligning to TRBD1. V shed 3 bases, J shed 2 bases, and the junction held 7 bases outside the gene matches. CDR3 length: 15 amino acids. CDR1 and CDR2 from the germline V gene are SGHRS and YFSETQ.

This clonotype is medium-sized by share. V usage is TRBV24-1 and J usage is TRBJ1-3; D is perhaps TRBD1 (5 bases). CDR1 and CDR2 (germline): KGHDR, SFDVKD. The CDR3 totals 12 residues. Trimming stripped 4 bases from V and 7 bases from J, with 7 bases between. In DNA, the CDR3 is TGTGCCACCAGTGAGGAGGGGAACACCATATATTTT. Translation gives CATSEEGNTIYF.

Ten or more counts support this clonotype. The chain joins TRBV20-1 to TRBJ2-1, with 8 bases matching TRBD2. The V gene end was trimmed by 6 bases and the J gene end by 10 bases; junction bases not matched to a gene: 20. CDR1 and CDR2 from the germline V gene are DFQATT and SNEGSKA (reference sequence). The CDR3 is 16 residues long. The CDR3 bases are TGCAGTGCGAAAAGGGGGGCGGGAGGTCTTCTCGAGGAGCAGTTCTTC. Amino acids: CSAKRGAGGLLEEQFF.